This T cell receptor beta chain emerged from a study of cytomegalovirus exposure and HLA in healthy donors. Notes on the study in general: In vitro confirmation showed three CMV-associated chains to be CMV antigen specific. Later analysis associated a missense DCLRE1C variant with TCR beta V- and J-gene trimming.

The CDR3 extends over 19 amino acids. V dropped 2 bases and J dropped 3; count of bases not matched to a gene: 18. PCR employed 60 Vbeta and 13 Jbeta primers. Clones were read by immunoSEQ multiplex PCR, and TCRdb kept only the in-frame ones, dropping some. Here the sample spans some 180,000 clones, roughly 9.4% being singletons. About this clone: Its specificity is unknown.

This rearrangement joins TRBV23-1 to TRBJ1-1, with TRBD1 identical over 7 bases. TRBV23-1 counts as an open reading frame of uncertain function. The sequenced material came from PBMCs. The receptor was derived from a woman aged 25 to 39 in good health and CMV-seropositive. The CDR3 nucleotides read TGCGCCAGCAGTCAACCAGGGTCGACAGGGAACTCGCTGGACACTGAAGCTTTCTTT. Translated, it gives CASSQPGSTGNSLDTEAFF.